The rows below give T cell receptor beta chains drawn from one sample of a study of blood T cell repertoires in COVID-19. Sequencing was performed with immunoSEQ multiplex PCR; in TCRdb, only in-frame clones are kept and a portion is missing. The data hold some 290,000 clones, with roughly 90% observed a single time. Sequenced sample: peripheral blood. Receptors were obtained from a woman aged 25 to 39 with COVID-19, enrolled during active disease. The CDR3 runs from the conserved cysteine through the conserved F or W. The D gene is left open where the match is weak. Size is omitted from some rows. Given values are once, few, many or a class for expanded clones.

v_call: TRBV6-5; j_call: TRBJ1-2; clone_size: -; d_call: -; cdr3_aa: CASSYSTGPANYGYTF; cdr3_nt: TGTGCCAGCAGTTATTCGACGGGTCCAGCTAACTATGGCTACACCTTC
v_call: TRBV11-2; j_call: TRBJ2-2; clone_size: -; d_call: TRBD2; cdr3_aa: CASGRGLAGWGELFF; cdr3_nt: TGTGCCAGCGGACGGGGACTAGCGGGATGGGGGGAGCTGTTTTTT
v_call: TRBV5-8; j_call: TRBJ2-7; clone_size: -; d_call: TRBD1; cdr3_aa: CASSWGQGIHEQYF; cdr3_nt: TGTGCCAGCAGCTGGGGACAGGGTATACACGAGCAGTACTTC
v_call: TRBV7-9; j_call: TRBJ1-6; clone_size: -; d_call: -; cdr3_aa: CASSSDNSYNSPLHF; cdr3_nt: TGTGCCAGCAGCTCCGACAACTCCTATAATTCACCCCTCCACTTT
v_call: TRBV30; j_call: TRBJ1-5; clone_size: -; d_call: TRBD1; cdr3_aa: CAWSRDRGGNQPQHF; cdr3_nt: TGTGCCTGGAGTCGGGACAGGGGTGGCAATCAGCCCCAGCATTTT
v_call: TRBV4-1; j_call: TRBJ2-7; clone_size: few; d_call: TRBD2; cdr3_aa: CASSQDGKREGNEQYF; cdr3_nt: TGCGCCAGCAGCCAAGATGGAAAGCGGGAGGGCAACGAGCAGTACTTC
v_call: TRBV3-1/TRBV3-2; j_call: TRBJ2-5; clone_size: -; d_call: -; cdr3_aa: CASSQDPGEAETQYF; cdr3_nt: TGTGCCAGCAGCCAAGATCCGGGAGAAGCGGAGACCCAGTACTTC
v_call: TRBV25-1; j_call: TRBJ1-3; clone_size: -; d_call: -; cdr3_aa: CASSTRGNTIYF; cdr3_nt: TGTGCCAGCAGCACCCGGGGAAACACCATATATTTT
v_call: TRBV30; j_call: TRBJ1-1; clone_size: many; d_call: -; cdr3_aa: CAWSGSRVNTEAFF; cdr3_nt: TGTGCCTGGAGCGGGTCCAGGGTGAACACTGAAGCTTTCTTT
v_call: TRBV5-1; j_call: TRBJ1-5; clone_size: few; d_call: -; cdr3_aa: CASSLEGGYQPQHF; cdr3_nt: TGCGCCAGCAGCTTGGAGGGAGGTTATCAGCCCCAGCATTTT
v_call: TRBV30; j_call: TRBJ2-7; clone_size: many; d_call: -; cdr3_aa: CAWSTPLPTAVTQYF; cdr3_nt: TGTGCCTGGAGTACACCACTTCCGACGGCGGTAACGCAGTACTTC
v_call: TRBV5-6; j_call: TRBJ2-5; clone_size: -; d_call: TRBD1; cdr3_aa: CASSWDREETQYF; cdr3_nt: TGTGCCAGCAGCTGGGACAGGGAAGAGACCCAGTACTTC
v_call: TRBV11-2; j_call: TRBJ2-3; clone_size: -; d_call: -; cdr3_aa: CASSAQAGSLAPAHNTQYF; cdr3_nt: TGTGCCAGCAGCGCCCAAGCCGGGTCATTGGCCCCCGCACACAATACGCAGTATTTT
v_call: TRBV28; j_call: TRBJ1-2; clone_size: -; d_call: -; cdr3_aa: CASSLAGDYGYTF; cdr3_nt: TGTGCCAGCAGTTTAGCGGGTGACTATGGCTACACCTTC